This T cell receptor (beta chain) is from a study of siplizumab effects on memory and regulatory T cells. With 5 bases clipped from V and 3 bases from J, the junction kept 7 bases outside the gene matches. Germline V gene sequence: CDR1 SGHNT, CDR2 YENEEA. The length of the CDR3 is 16 residues. Whole-study findings and limits: A significant reduction in alloreactive sequences traceable to unstimulated CD4+ memory cells was produced by siplizumab. Naive or memory phenotype assignment was not possible for roughly 80-97% of proliferating CD4+ or CD8+ clones. The alloresponse seemed to draw substantially on naive T cells, which appeared more diverse than memory cells. The study did not confirm that proliferating Tregs from siplizumab cultures were suppressive.

For this clone: No antigen is known for it.

Measured with immunoSEQ multiplex PCR; TCRdb has only the in-frame clones, and not every one. The table includes approximately 100,000 clones, around 94% detected once. V gene TRBV11-3 combines with J gene TRBJ2-1; 10 nucleotides line up with TRBD2. This TCR was recovered from a human donor in good health. The sample was Tregs sorted from blood. The CDR3 sequence is CASSRLAGARYNEQFF. The CDR3 coding sequence is TGTGCCAGCAGCCGGCTAGCGGGAGCCCGCTACAATGAGCAGTTCTTC.